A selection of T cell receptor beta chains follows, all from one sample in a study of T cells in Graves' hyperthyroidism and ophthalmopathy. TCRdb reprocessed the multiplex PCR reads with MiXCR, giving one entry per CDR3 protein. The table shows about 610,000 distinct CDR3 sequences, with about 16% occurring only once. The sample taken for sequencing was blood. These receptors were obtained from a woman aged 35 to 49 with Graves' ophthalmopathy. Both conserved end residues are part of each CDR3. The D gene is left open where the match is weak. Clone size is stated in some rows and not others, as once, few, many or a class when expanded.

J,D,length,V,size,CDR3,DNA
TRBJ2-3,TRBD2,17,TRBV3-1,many,CASSRGFQTSGSDTQYF,TGTGCCAGCAGCCGGGGTTTTCAGACTAGCGGGAGTGATACGCAGTATTTT
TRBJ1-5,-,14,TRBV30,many,CAWSYPTTNQPQHF,TGTGCCTGGAGTTACCCCACGACCAATCAGCCCCAGCATTTT
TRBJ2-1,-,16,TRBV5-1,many,CASSLLAEAVDNEQFF,TGCGCCAGCAGCCTCTTGGCTGAGGCTGTCGACAATGAGCAGTTCTTC
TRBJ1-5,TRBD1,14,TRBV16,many,CASSQGTVNQPQHF,TGTGCCAGCAGCCAAGGGACAGTTAATCAGCCCCAGCATTTT
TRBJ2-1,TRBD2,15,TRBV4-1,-,CASSKTSGVYNEQFF,TGCGCCAGCAGCAAGACTAGCGGGGTCTACAATGAGCAGTTCTTC
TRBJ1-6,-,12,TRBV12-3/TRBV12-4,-,CASSGFGSPLHF,TGTGCCAGCAGCGGGTTTGGTTCACCCCTCCACTTT
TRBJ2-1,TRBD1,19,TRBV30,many,CAWSRHLPLGRGIINEQFF,TGTGCCTGGAGTCGACACCTCCCCCTGGGCAGGGGGATTATCAATGAGCAGTTCTTC
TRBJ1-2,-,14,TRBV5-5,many,CASSTSDSLSLYTF,TGTGCCAGCAGCACCTCGGACAGTTTGTCCCTCTACACCTTC
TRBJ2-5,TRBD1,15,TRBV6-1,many,CASSWSGQDQETQYF,TGTGCCAGCAGTTGGTCGGGACAGGATCAAGAGACCCAGTACTTC
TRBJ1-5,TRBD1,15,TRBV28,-,CASSQGGTGQGPQHF,TGTGCCAGCAGCCAGGGGGGTACAGGGCAGGGGCCCCAGCATTTT
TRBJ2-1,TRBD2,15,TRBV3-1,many,CASSQDGGVYNEQFF,TGTGCCAGCAGCCAAGACGGGGGGGTCTACAATGAGCAGTTCTTC
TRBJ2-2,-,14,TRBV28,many,CASIRWVSGGELFF,TGTGCCAGCATCCGATGGGTTTCGGGCGGGGAGCTGTTTTTT
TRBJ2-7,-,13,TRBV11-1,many,CASSLGLHYEQYF,TGTGCCAGCAGCCTAGGACTTCACTACGAGCAGTACTTC
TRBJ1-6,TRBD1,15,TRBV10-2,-,CASRVPGQGGSPLHF,TGCGCCAGCAGGGTACCGGGACAGGGTGGATCACCCCTCCACTTT
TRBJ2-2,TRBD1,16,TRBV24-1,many,CATSDNWQGETGELFF,TGTGCCACCAGTGACAACTGGCAGGGGGAGACCGGGGAGCTGTTTTTT
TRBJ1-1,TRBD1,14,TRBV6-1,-,CATGQGAGVTEAFF,TGTGCCACCGGGCAGGGGGCAGGAGTTACTGAAGCTTTCTTT
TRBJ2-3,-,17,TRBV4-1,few,CASSHGQATGFTDTQYF,TGCGCCAGCAGCCACGGGCAGGCGACAGGCTTCACAGATACGCAGTATTTT
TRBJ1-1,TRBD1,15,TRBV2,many,CASIPGQGFNTEAFF,TGTGCCAGCATCCCAGGACAGGGTTTTAACACTGAAGCTTTCTTT
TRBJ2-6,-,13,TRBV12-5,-,CASGSSGANVLTF,TGTGCTAGTGGCTCTTCCGGGGCCAACGTCCTGACTTTC
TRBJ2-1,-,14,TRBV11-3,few,CASSAEGDYNEQFF,TGTGCCAGCAGTGCCGAGGGCGACTACAATGAGCAGTTCTTC
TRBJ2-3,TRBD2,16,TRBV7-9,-,CASIRSGTSGTDTQYF,TGTGCCAGCATAAGGTCCGGGACTAGCGGCACAGATACGCAGTATTTT
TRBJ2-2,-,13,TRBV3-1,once,CASSLQGIGELFF,TGTGCCAGCAGCTTACAGGGAATCGGGGAGCTGTTTTTT
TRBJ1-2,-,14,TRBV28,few,CASSTRPGNYGYTF,TGTGCCAGCAGTACTCGTCCGGGAAACTATGGCTACACCTTC
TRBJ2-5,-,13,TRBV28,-,CASRPPAAETQYF,TGTGCCAGCAGACCGCCCGCGGCAGAGACCCAGTACTTC
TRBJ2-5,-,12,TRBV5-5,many,CASSSLGETQYF,TGTGCCAGCAGCTCCCTCGGAGAGACCCAGTACTTC
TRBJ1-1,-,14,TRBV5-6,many,CASSPDTLNTEAFF,TGTGCCAGCAGCCCGGACACCTTGAACACTGAAGCTTTCTTT